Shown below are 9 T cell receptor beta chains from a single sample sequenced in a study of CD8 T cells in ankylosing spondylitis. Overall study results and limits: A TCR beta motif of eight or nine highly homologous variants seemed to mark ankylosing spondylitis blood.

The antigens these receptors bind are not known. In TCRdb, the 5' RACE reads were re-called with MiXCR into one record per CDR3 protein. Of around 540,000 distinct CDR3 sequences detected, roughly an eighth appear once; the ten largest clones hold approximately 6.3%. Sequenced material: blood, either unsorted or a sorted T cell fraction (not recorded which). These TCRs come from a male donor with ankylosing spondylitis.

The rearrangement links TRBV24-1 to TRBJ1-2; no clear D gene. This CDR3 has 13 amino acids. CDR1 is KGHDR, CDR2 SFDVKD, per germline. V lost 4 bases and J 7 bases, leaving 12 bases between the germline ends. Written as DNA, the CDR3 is TGTGCCACCAGTGAAGGTGGGTTGAGTGGCTACACCTTC. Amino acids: CATSEGGLSGYTF.

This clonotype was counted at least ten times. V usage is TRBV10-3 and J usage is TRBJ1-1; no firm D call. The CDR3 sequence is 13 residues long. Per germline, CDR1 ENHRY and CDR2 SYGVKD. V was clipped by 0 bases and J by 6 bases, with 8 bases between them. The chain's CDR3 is CAISESTPPEAFF. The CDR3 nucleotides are TGTGCCATCAGTGAGTCGACTCCCCCTGAAGCTTTCTTT.

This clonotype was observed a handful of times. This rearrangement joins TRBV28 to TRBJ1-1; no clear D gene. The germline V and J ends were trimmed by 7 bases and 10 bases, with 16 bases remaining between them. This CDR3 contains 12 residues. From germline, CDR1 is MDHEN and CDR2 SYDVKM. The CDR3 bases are TGTGCCAGCATCACCCAGGAAGGGTTAGCTTTCTTT. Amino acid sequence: CASITQEGLAFF.

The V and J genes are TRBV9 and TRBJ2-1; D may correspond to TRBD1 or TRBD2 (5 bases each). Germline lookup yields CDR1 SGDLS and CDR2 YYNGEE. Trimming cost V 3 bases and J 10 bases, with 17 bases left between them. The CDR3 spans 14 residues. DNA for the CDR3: TGTGCCAGCAGCGGATCCGGGACCTCAGCAGAGCAGTTCTTC. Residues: CASSGSGTSAEQFF.

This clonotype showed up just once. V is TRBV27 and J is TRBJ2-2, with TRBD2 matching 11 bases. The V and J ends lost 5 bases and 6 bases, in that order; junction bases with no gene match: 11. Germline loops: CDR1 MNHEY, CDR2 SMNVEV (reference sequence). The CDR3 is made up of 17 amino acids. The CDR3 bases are TGTGCCAGCAGTCCCATAGCGGGAGGGAGATCAGCCGGGGAGCTGTTTTTT. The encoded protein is CASSPIAGGRSAGELFF.

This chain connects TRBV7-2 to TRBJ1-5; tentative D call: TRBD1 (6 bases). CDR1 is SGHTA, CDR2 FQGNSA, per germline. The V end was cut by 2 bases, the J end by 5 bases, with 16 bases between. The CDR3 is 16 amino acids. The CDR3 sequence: CASSLSWGAAHQPQHF. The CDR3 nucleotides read TGTGCCAGCAGCTTAAGTTGGGGGGCCGCCCATCAGCCCCAGCATTTT. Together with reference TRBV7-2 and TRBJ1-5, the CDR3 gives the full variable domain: GAGVSQSPSNKVTEKGKDVELRCDPISGHTALYWYRQSLGQGLEFLIYFQGNSAPDKSGLPSDRFSAERTGGSVSTLTIQRTQQEDSAVYLCASSLSWGAAHQPQHFGDGTRLSIL.

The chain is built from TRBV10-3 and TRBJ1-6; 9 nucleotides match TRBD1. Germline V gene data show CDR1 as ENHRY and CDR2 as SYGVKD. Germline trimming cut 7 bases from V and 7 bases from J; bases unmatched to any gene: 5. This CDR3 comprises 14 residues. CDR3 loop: CAITGDRENSPLHF. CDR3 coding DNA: TGTGCCATCACTGGGGACAGGGAAAATTCACCCCTCCACTTT.

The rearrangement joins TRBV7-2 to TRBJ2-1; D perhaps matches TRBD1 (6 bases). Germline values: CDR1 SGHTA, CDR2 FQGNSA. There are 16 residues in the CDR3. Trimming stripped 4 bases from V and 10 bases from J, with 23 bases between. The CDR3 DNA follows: TGTGCCAGCAGCTCTACCGGTCGAGTTAACAGGGAGGAGCAGTTCTTC. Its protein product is CASSSTGRVNREEQFF.

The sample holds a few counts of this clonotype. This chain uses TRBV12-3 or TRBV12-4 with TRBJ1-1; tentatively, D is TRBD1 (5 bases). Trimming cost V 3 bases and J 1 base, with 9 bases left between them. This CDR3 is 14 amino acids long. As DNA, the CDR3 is TGTGCCAGCAGTTTGCATCAGGGGAACACTGAAGCTTTCTTT. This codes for CASSLHQGNTEAFF.